This entry describes one TCR beta chain. Which antigen it targets is not known. No base quality values were provided; no much bigger clone lies one nucleotide off. Receptors were amplified or captured by the immunoSEQ multiplex PCR assay. TCRdb took over this immuneACCESS table, retaining in-frame rearrangements with V and J assigned. Such tables are incomplete; in checked studies, under half of the missing clones stem from an unresolved V gene, and the remainder is unexplained. The sample table holds just under 60,000 clones, of which 75% to 85% were seen once. The ten largest account for 4% of the sample. This sample stems from a study of radiotherapy plus CTLA-4 blockade in lung cancer (dated by TCRdb to the late 2010s). At the level of the whole study: Objective responses were observed in 18% of enrolled patients, and disease control was achieved in approximately 30%.

Reading the germline V gene gives CDR1 SGHTS and CDR2 YDEGEE. From cysteine to phenylalanine, the CDR3 is 16 amino acids long. The CDR3 DNA has 48 bases and is translated from base 1. Trimming at the junction amounts to 1 base on V and 5 bases on J, and the germline ends lie 13 bases apart. The study at large found these results: The strongest predictors of response, as reported, were early dynamic changes in blood T cell clones along with a rise in serum interferon-beta after radiation. After treatment with radiotherapy and ipilimumab, TCR clones that originated in tumors expanded in peripheral blood.

In this study, focal radiation therapy paired with CTLA-4 blockade (ipilimumab) was tested in patients who had chemo-refractory metastatic non-small-cell lung cancer. The sample consisted of peripheral blood, taken from a patient treated with radiotherapy plus ipilimumab. The chain joins TRBV5-8 to TRBJ1-6; the D segment could be TRBD1, given 5 matching bases. This sequence originates from a human donor with non-small cell lung cancer who had a partial response to radiotherapy plus ipilimumab. DNA sequence: TGTGCCAGCAGCTTGATAAGGGGTTCAAATAATTCACCCCTCCACTTT. Translation gives CASSLIRGSNNSPLHF.